Each of the 22 T cell receptor beta chains below was sequenced from the same sample in a study of spatial heterogeneity in lung cancer. Described time point: sample taken at primary tumor resection. Each CDR3 protein gets one entry after TCRdb re-called the 5' RACE reads with MiXCR. This table holds about 28,000 distinct CDR3 sequences, more than 5.5% found once. These receptors have no known antigen. Study-wide results and limits: Expanded intratumoral alpha and beta TCR counts tracked tumor mutation counts.

Sample: lung tumor tissue, taken at surgery. The receptors shown here come from a male donor with early-stage non-small cell lung cancer.

This clonotype has at least ten counts. The chain recombines TRBV20-1 with TRBJ1-5; no definite D call. Between the trimmed V and J ends, which lost 6 bases and 2 bases, there was a span of 8 bases. The germline V gene encodes CDR1 DFQATT and CDR2 SNEGSKA (reference sequence). The CDR3 sequence is 12 residues long. CDR3 region: CSATNGNQPQHF. DNA for the CDR3: TGCAGTGCAACGAACGGCAATCAGCCCCAGCATTTT.

The table lists this clonotype with many counts. CDR3 in DNA: TGTGCCAGCACCCAAGGGGGGTCCGGCTACACCTTC. It yields the protein CASTQGGSGYTF. The genes are TRBV6-2 or TRBV6-3 and TRBJ1-2; weak D call: TRBD1 (6 bases). Trimming left V 7 bases short and J 8 bases short, with 14 bases between. The CDR3 spans 12 residues. Germline V gene lookup returns CDR1 MNHEY and CDR2 SVGEGT.

The chain uses TRBV7-6 and TRBJ1-1; no firm D call. This CDR3 has 15 residues. Per germline, CDR1 SGHVS and CDR2 FNYEAQ. Trimming removed 0 bases at V and 5 bases at J, with 13 bases between. The CDR3 coding sequence is TGTGCCAGCAGCTTAGCCCCGCTCCCCGGGACTGAAGCTTTCTTT. As protein: CASSLAPLPGTEAFF.

At least ten counts were recorded for this clonotype. A read error may produce the germline difference seen at one junction end. The V gene is TRBV6-6, the J gene TRBJ2-7; D not resolved. This CDR3 is built from 16 residues. Germline values: CDR1 MNHNY, CDR2 SVGAGI (reference sequence). CDR3 protein: CASIYSTYGPDYEQYF. The CDR3 DNA reads TGTGCCAGCATTTACTCGACTTACGGACCCGACTACGAGCAGTACTTC.

This clonotype was counted many times. The chain is built from TRBV24-1 and TRBJ2-2; tentative D call: TRBD2 (5 bases). The CDR3 totals 16 residues. V was pared by 7 bases and J by 0 bases, with 14 bases between. CDR1 is KGHDR, CDR2 SFDVKD, per germline. The CDR3 sequence is CATRAYLAANTGELFF. DNA of the CDR3: TGTGCCACCAGGGCCTATCTAGCCGCGAACACCGGGGAGCTGTTTTTT.

The table lists this clonotype with many counts. CDR3 nucleotides: TGCAGTGCCCCGACAGCCTATCAAGAGACCCAGTACTTC. This gives the protein CSAPTAYQETQYF. This sequence joins TRBV20-1 and TRBJ2-5; D might be TRBD1 (5 bases). This CDR3 has 13 residues. V gave up 6 bases and J gave up 2 bases, with 13 bases separating them. Germline CDR1 is DFQATT and CDR2 is SNEGSKA (reference sequence).

This clonotype was seen at least ten times. V is TRBV12-3 or TRBV12-4 and J is TRBJ1-2; D unresolved. V lost 5 bases and J 3 bases, leaving 4 bases between the germline ends. The CDR3 totals 11 residues. CDR3 region: CASSAYYGYTF. The CDR3 region has the DNA TGTGCCAGCAGTGCGTACTATGGCTACACCTTC.

This clonotype was recorded many times. V gene TRBV11-2 combines with J gene TRBJ2-1; tentatively, D is TRBD2 (6 bases). V lost 2 bases and J lost 10, with 15 bases in between. The germline CDR1 and CDR2 sequences are SGHAT and FQNNGV. This CDR3 has 14 amino acids. The chain's CDR3 is CASSLRSRGREQFF. The CDR3 coding sequence is TGTGCCAGCAGCTTACGGTCGCGGGGTAGGGAGCAGTTCTTC.

This clonotype was recorded many times. The chain has TRBV28 and TRBJ2-3; 8 bases agree with TRBD2. Trimming at V came to 4 bases and at J to 0 bases, leaving 6 bases not matched to a gene. This CDR3 is 16 amino acids long. Germline loops: CDR1 MDHEN, CDR2 SYDVKM. The CDR3 DNA reads as TGTGCCAGCAGTTCGGCGGGGGGTCTAAGCACAGATACGCAGTATTTT. Translation gives CASSSAGGLSTDTQYF.

In this sample, this clonotype turned up a few times. The V call is TRBV20-1, the J call TRBJ1-5; D is ambiguous. The CDR3 runs 12 residues. Germline CDR1 DFQATT, CDR2 SNEGSKA (reference sequence). V lost 4 bases and J lost 5, with 9 bases in between. CDR3 amino acids: CSANPNDQPQHF. In DNA, the CDR3 is TGCAGTGCTAATCCTAACGATCAGCCCCAGCATTTT.

This clonotype occurred many times. This chain joins TRBV7-9 and TRBJ2-6; no clear D gene. This CDR3 is 13 amino acids long. The germline CDR1 and CDR2 sequences are SEHNR and FQNEAQ (reference sequence). The ends were cut back, 2 bases at V and 2 bases at J, with 1 base in the middle. CDR3 DNA sequence: TGTGCCAGCAGCTTACCTGGGGCCAACGTCCTGACTTTC. This translates into CASSLPGANVLTF.

This clonotype has ten or more counts. The rearrangement links TRBV5-1 to TRBJ1-1; the match to TRBD1 covers 9 bases. CDR3 length equals 14 residues. Germline loops: CDR1 SGHRS, CDR2 YFSETQ. The V segment lost 2 bases and the J segment 5 bases; nucleotides outside the gene matches: 4. The CDR3 loop reads CASSFTGGRTEAFF. The CDR3 DNA reads as TGCGCCAGCAGCTTCACAGGGGGCAGGACTGAAGCTTTCTTT.

This clonotype came up a few times. The chain links TRBV10-3 to TRBJ2-7; TRBD1 might be the D (6 bases). Germline V CDR1 and CDR2: ENHRY, SYGVKD. V was pared by 4 bases and J by 0 bases, with 10 bases between. This CDR3 is built from 14 residues. The CDR3 nucleotides are TGTGCCATCAGTGCTATAGGGGGCTCCTACGAGCAGTACTTC. It codes for CAISAIGGSYEQYF.

This clonotype has a count of ten or more. V and J are TRBV20-1 and TRBJ2-1; either TRBD1 or TRBD2 may supply D (5 bases each). The CDR3 totals 15 residues. V gave up 4 bases and J gave up 0 bases, with 13 bases separating them. Germline V lookup: CDR1 DFQATT, CDR2 SNEGSKA (reference sequence). The CDR3 coding sequence is TGCAGTGCTACAAGGGACGGAAGCTCCTACAATGAGCAGTTCTTC. The encoded protein is CSATRDGSSYNEQFF.

CDR3 in amino acids: CASSQDHRGGGYTF. Written as DNA, the CDR3 is TGCGCCAGCAGCCAAGATCATCGGGGAGGCGGCTACACCTTC. The J gene is TRBJ1-2, the V gene TRBV4-3, with D unclear. The CDR3 sequence is 14 residues long. Looked up from germline, CDR1 is LGHNA and CDR2 is YSLEER. V lost 0 bases to trimming and J lost 8 bases, with 13 bases between them.

V usage is TRBV19 and J usage is TRBJ2-2, with 11 bases matching TRBD1. Germline CDR1 reads LNHDA; CDR2 reads SQIVND (reference sequence). The CDR3 runs 15 residues. V was pared by 7 bases and J by 7 bases, with 8 bases of the junction left unmatched. CDR3: CASNTGTGGFGELFF. The CDR3 bases are TGTGCCAGTAACACCGGGACAGGGGGTTTCGGGGAGCTGTTTTTT.

The gene calls are TRBV7-9 and TRBJ1-4, with D unclear. The V gene lost 1 base and the J gene lost 9 bases, with 6 bases spanning the gap. Germline V gene data show CDR1 as SEHNR and CDR2 as FQNEAQ (reference sequence). The CDR3 has 12 residues. The CDR3 DNA reads as TGTGCCAGCAGCTTAGAACAGAAAAAACTGTTTTTT. Encoded protein: CASSLEQKKLFF.

This clonotype has at least ten counts. The chain uses TRBV18 and TRBJ2-1; D could derive from TRBD1 or TRBD2 (5 bases each). CDR1 and CDR2 (germline): KGHSH, LQKENI. Deletions cut 2 bases from V and 7 bases from J, with 9 bases between. The CDR3 covers 13 residues. CDR3 region: CASSPSRENEQFF. CDR3 nucleotides: TGTGCCAGCTCACCATCCAGGGAGAATGAGCAGTTCTTC.

The chain recombines TRBV20-1 with TRBJ2-3; 13 nucleotides line up with TRBD2. V shed 1 base and J 3 bases; nucleotides not matched to a gene: 7. Germline V CDR1 and CDR2: DFQATT, SNEGSKA (reference sequence). This CDR3 is 17 amino acids long. The CDR3 region is CSARAIQTSGRTDTQYF. In DNA, the CDR3 is TGCAGTGCTAGAGCTATTCAGACTAGCGGGAGGACAGATACGCAGTATTTT.

This clonotype was seen at least ten times. The rearrangement joins TRBV5-1 to TRBJ2-1; TRBD2 matches 10 bases. In germline, CDR1 is SGHRS, CDR2 YFSETQ. The length of the CDR3 is 16 residues. Unmatched junction bases numbered 11, after V lost 5 bases and J lost 6 bases. The CDR3 DNA reads TGCGCCAGCAGTCCTCTGGGACTAGCGAATCCCAATGAGCAGTTCTTC. It translates to CASSPLGLANPNEQFF.

Sample share makes this clonotype medium-sized. This CDR3 is CASSLVITTDTQYF. The CDR3 nucleotides are TGTGCCAGCAGCTTAGTGATTACGACGGATACGCAGTATTTT. The chain joins TRBV7-2 to TRBJ2-3; D ambiguous. V was trimmed by 1 base and J by 6 bases, leaving 11 bases between them. The CDR3 extends over 14 amino acids. Looked up from germline, CDR1 is SGHTA and CDR2 is FQGNSA.

The table lists this clonotype with many counts. The V gene is TRBV20-1, the J gene TRBJ2-1; D possibly uses TRBD1 or TRBD2 (7 bases each). The length of the CDR3 is 16 residues. V shed 1 base and J shed 4 bases, with 17 bases lying between them. The V gene's germline CDR1 is DFQATT and CDR2 SNEGSKA (reference sequence). The CDR3 nucleotides are TGCAGTGCTAGAGTGGGAGGGGGCGGAAGATACAATGAGCAGTTCTTC. It is translated as CSARVGGGGRYNEQFF.